Below, 17 T cell receptor beta chains from the same sample are listed, as sequenced in a study of radiotherapy plus CTLA-4 blockade in lung cancer. Method: immunoSEQ multiplex PCR; TCRdb's copy keeps in-frame clones and lacks some. The sample records around 53,000 clones, roughly 90% being singletons. Sequencing used peripheral blood, obtained from a patient treated with radiotherapy plus ipilimumab. These receptors came from a human donor with non-small cell lung cancer that progressed on radiotherapy plus ipilimumab. Some clones in this sample may be carry-over from other donors' samples.

V and J are TRBV29-1 and TRBJ2-7; TRBD2 agrees at 8 bases. Germline-derived CDR1 and CDR2 are SQVTM and ANQGSEA. The CDR3 has 14 residues. The V segment lost 1 base and the J segment 4 bases; nucleotides outside the gene matches: 6. CDR3 sequence: CSVEAGTGGYEQYF. The CDR3 DNA sequence: TGCAGCGTTGAAGCTGGAACGGGGGGGTACGAGCAGTACTTC.

The chain uses TRBV13 and TRBJ1-2, with D maybe TRBD1 (5 bases). Germline V gene lookup returns CDR1 PRHDT and CDR2 FYEKMQ (reference sequence). The germline V and J ends were trimmed by 3 bases and 3 bases, with 11 bases remaining between them. The CDR3 is 14 amino acids. CDR3 nucleotide sequence: TGTGCCAGCAGCTTGCGGGGGGAGTACTATGGCTACACCTTC. This encodes CASSLRGEYYGYTF.

This rearrangement joins TRBV7-2 to TRBJ1-2; 10 nucleotides align to TRBD1. The CDR3 sequence is 15 residues long. The germline V gene has CDR1 SGHTA and CDR2 FQGNSA. V was clipped by 5 bases and J by 6 bases; unmatched bases: 9. The CDR3 sequence is CASSADRGLKNGYTF. The CDR3 DNA reads as TGTGCCAGCAGCGCAGACAGGGGGCTAAAGAATGGCTACACCTTC.

The V and J genes are TRBV7-9 and TRBJ2-1; weak D call: TRBD2 (5 bases). This CDR3 comprises 11 residues. Trimming took 8 bases from V and 4 from J, leaving 6 bases between them. CDR1 is SEHNR, CDR2 FQNEAQ, per germline (reference sequence). The CDR3 DNA reads TGTGCCAGCGGCGGGTACAATGAGCAGTTCTTC. This translates into CASGGYNEQFF.

The V gene is TRBV5-1, the J gene TRBJ1-1; 8 bases match TRBD1. Germline CDR1 reads SGHRS; CDR2 reads YFSETQ. V was pared by 0 bases and J by 3 bases, with 7 bases of the junction left unmatched. This CDR3 has 16 amino acids. The CDR3 coding sequence is TGCGCCAGCAGCTTGGAGGCAGGGGGCGGTGACACTGAAGCTTTCTTT. As protein: CASSLEAGGGDTEAFF.

This clone has just a few counts. The chain has TRBV6-1 and TRBJ2-5, with D possibly being TRBD2 (5 bases). Germline loops: CDR1 MNHNS, CDR2 SASEGT. The CDR3 contains 12 residues. Trimming pared 5 bases from V and 5 bases from J, leaving 9 bases between. Here the CDR3 DNA reads TGTGCCAGCAGTTATTGGAGGGAGACCCAGTACTTC. Translating it yields CASSYWRETQYF.

This chain uses TRBV5-1 with TRBJ2-1; 7 nucleotides line up with TRBD2. CDR1 and CDR2 (germline): SGHRS, YFSETQ. CDR3 length equals 18 residues. Trimming cost V 4 bases and J 8 bases; bases outside gene matches: 21. Written as DNA, the CDR3 is TGCGCCAGCAGCCGTACCGAGGGCGGGAGTAGAATTAAGGATGAGCAGTTCTTC. Protein: CASSRTEGGSRIKDEQFF. Together with reference TRBV5-1 and TRBJ2-1, the CDR3 gives the full variable domain: KAGVTQTPRYLIKTRGQQVTLSCSPISGHRSVSWYQQTPGQGLQFLFEYFSETQRNKGNFPGRFSGRQFSNSRSEMNVSTLELGDSALYLCASSRTEGGSRIKDEQFFGPGTRLTVL.

This rearrangement joins TRBV5-1 to TRBJ1-4; possibly TRBD1 for D (5 bases). Trimming took off 4 bases at V and 7 bases at J, with 11 bases between the two ends. Germline V gene lookup returns CDR1 SGHRS and CDR2 YFSETQ. The CDR3 runs 13 residues. In DNA, the CDR3 is TGCGCCAGCAGCCGGGGGTGGTCTGAAAAACTGTTTTTT. Translated: CASSRGWSEKLFF.

The V and J genes are TRBV5-1 and TRBJ2-1, with 11 bases fitting TRBD2. The junction had 6 bases not matched to a gene; V was cut back by 4 bases and J by 6 bases. CDR1 is SGHRS and CDR2 is YFSETQ in the germline V gene. CDR3 length: 15 amino acids. The CDR3 bases are TGCGCCAGCAGCCCTAGCGGGGGGCCGCTCAATGAGCAGTTCTTC. Translated, it gives CASSPSGGPLNEQFF.

V and J are TRBV7-8 and TRBJ2-7, with a weak D call TRBD2 (7 bases). CDR1 and CDR2 (germline): SGHVS, FQNEAQ. V was cut by 5 bases and J by 7 bases, with 24 bases left in between. The length of the CDR3 is 16 residues. The CDR3 DNA is TGTGCCAGCAGCCTTAGAGGGGGAGCGGGGCTACAAGAGCAGTACTTC. This translates into CASSLRGGAGLQEQYF.

As DNA, the CDR3 is TGTGCCAGCAGCCCGGGAGATACGCAGTATTTT. Amino acid sequence: CASSPGDTQYF. The chain carries TRBV9 and TRBJ2-3, with D unresolved. This CDR3 spans 11 amino acids. The V end lost 4 bases, the J end lost 5 bases, and 5 bases lay between the germline ends. From germline, CDR1 is SGDLS and CDR2 YYNGEE. Full variable domain (remainder filled in from reference TRBV9 and TRBJ2-3): DSGVTQTPKHLITATGQRVTLRCSPRSGDLSVYWYQQSLDQGLQFLIQYYNGEERAKGNILERFSAQQFPDLHSELNLSSLELGDSALYFCASSPGDTQYFGPGTRLTVL.

This clone was found a few times. The J gene is TRBJ1-2, the V gene TRBV30, with TRBD1 matching over 10 bases. The CDR3 contains 15 residues. CDR1 GTSNPN and CDR2 SVGIG come from the germline V gene (reference sequence). The trim removed 2 bases at V and 6 bases at J, leaving 9 bases unmatched. CDR3 protein: CAWSLDRTGGNGYTF. In nucleotides, the CDR3 is TGTGCCTGGAGTCTCGATCGGACAGGGGGAAATGGCTACACCTTC.

V gene TRBV19 combines with J gene TRBJ2-7, with 8 nucleotides matching TRBD2. V lost 1 base, J lost 3 bases, and 5 bases stayed unmatched. Germline V gene lookup returns CDR1 LNHDA and CDR2 SQIVND (reference sequence). The CDR3 is 15 residues long. The CDR3 region is CASSIVLAGLYEQYF. The CDR3 nucleotides read TGTGCCAGTAGTATAGTCCTAGCGGGCCTCTACGAGCAGTACTTC.

The chain uses TRBV6-4 and TRBJ2-3, with a tentative D call TRBD1 (6 bases). CDR1 is MRHNA, CDR2 SNTAGT, per germline. Trimming pared 5 bases from V and 3 bases from J, leaving 12 bases between. CDR3 size: 14 residues. The CDR3 DNA sequence: TGTGCCAGCAGTCCTACAGGGATGACAGATACGCAGTATTTT. Residues: CASSPTGMTDTQYF.

J is TRBJ1-5 and V is TRBV6-1; 7 bases are a match to TRBD1. The CDR3 totals 17 residues. Germline CDR1 reads MNHNS; CDR2 reads SASEGT. V dropped 2 bases and J dropped 0; count of bases not matched to a gene: 7. The CDR3, as DNA: TGTGCCAGCAGTGAATCGGTCGGACAGGTTAGCAATCAGCCCCAGCATTTT. As protein: CASSESVGQVSNQPQHF.

The V and J genes are TRBV27 and TRBJ1-5; 7 bases fit TRBD1. Looked up from germline, CDR1 is MNHEY and CDR2 is SMNVEV (reference sequence). Trimming took 1 base from V and 1 from J; bases not matched to a gene: 4. This CDR3 spans 16 amino acids. CDR3 nucleotides: TGTGCCAGCAGTTTATGGCCAGGGGGAAGCAATCAGCCCCAGCATTTT. Translating it yields CASSLWPGGSNQPQHF.

V and J are TRBV27 and TRBJ2-1, with 7 nucleotides matching TRBD1. V was pared by 5 bases and J by 0 bases, with 13 bases of the junction left unmatched. Germline lookup yields CDR1 MNHEY and CDR2 SMNVEV (reference sequence). The CDR3 length is 18 residues. The CDR3 loop reads CASSPLGTAQSSYNEQFF. The DNA of the CDR3 is TGTGCCAGCAGTCCACTCGGGACAGCGCAGAGCTCCTACAATGAGCAGTTCTTC.